The 6 T cell receptor beta chains below come from one sample, sequenced in a study of blood T cell repertoires in COVID-19. The assay was immunoSEQ multiplex PCR, and TCRdb's table has in-frame clones only and misses some. The table records fewer than 250,000 clones, almost 85% of them present only once. Sequenced input: peripheral blood. The receptors derive from a man aged 50 to 60 with acute or convalescent COVID-19.

The rearrangement links TRBV4-1 to TRBJ1-2; 7 bases match TRBD1. Germline values: CDR1 MGHRA, CDR2 YSYEKL. The V segment lost 4 bases and the J segment 8 bases; nucleotides outside the gene matches: 16. The CDR3 is 16 amino acids. The CDR3, as DNA: TGCGCCAGCAGCCCCCTAAACAGGGGTCAAGCTCGGGGCTACACCTTC. This codes for CASSPLNRGQARGYTF.

The V and J genes are TRBV6-5 and TRBJ1-6; TRBD1 agrees at 7 bases. The germline V gene encodes CDR1 MNHEY and CDR2 SVGAGI. J lost 9 bases, V lost 9 bases, and 8 bases had no gene match. The CDR3 contains 13 residues. The CDR3 loop reads CASSRGLGSPLHF. The CDR3 DNA reads as TGTGCCAGTTCTAGGGGGCTGGGTTCACCCCTCCACTTT.

This clone appeared a few times. The V and J genes are TRBV6-5 and TRBJ2-7, with TRBD1 matching 7 bases. V lost 6 bases to trimming and J lost 3 bases; unmatched junction nucleotides: 2. CDR3 size: 12 residues. CDR1 is MNHEY and CDR2 is SVGAGI in the germline V gene. For the CDR3, the DNA is TGTGCCAGCAGGGGGGACAGCTACGAGCAGTACTTC. This sequence encodes CASRGDSYEQYF.

J is TRBJ2-1 and V is TRBV5-1; TRBD1 agrees at 7 bases. The CDR3 loop spans 17 amino acids. CDR1 SGHRS and CDR2 YFSETQ come from the germline V gene. J was trimmed by 3 bases and V by 0 bases; bases with no gene match: 9. Here the CDR3 DNA reads TGCGCCAGCAGCTTGGGCGATCAGGGGGATCTCTACAATGAGCAGTTCTTC. Translation: CASSLGDQGDLYNEQFF.

DNA of the CDR3: TGTGCCAGCAATGAGGGCCTTTTCAATTCACCCCTCCACTTT. The encoded protein is CASNEGLFNSPLHF. The V call is TRBV9, the J call TRBJ1-6; no clear D gene. With 6 bases removed from V and 7 bases from J, the gap between germline ends came to 14 bases. The CDR3 is made up of 14 amino acids. Germline assignment: CDR1 SGDLS and CDR2 YYNGEE.

This clone has only a few counts. The chain joins TRBV6-5 to TRBJ2-7; D remains ambiguous. The germline gives CDR1 MNHEY, CDR2 SVGAGI. V was shortened by 2 bases and J by 3 bases, with 8 bases between the two germline ends. The CDR3 runs to 13 residues. CDR3 in DNA: TGTGCCAGCAGTTACGCCGGCGGCTACGAGCAGTACTTC. Encoded protein: CASSYAGGYEQYF.